This T cell receptor beta chain was sequenced during a study of CD8+ T cells in alopecia areata. Study details: Patients in the treated group were given tofacitinib by mouth, 5 to 10 mg twice a day. Whole-study results and caveats: Patients displayed less clarity in TCR sharing than mice, a finding possibly related to HLA.

RNA was isolated and reverse transcribed to cDNA, the sequencing template. Data came from immunoSEQ multiplex PCR; TCRdb stores just in-frame clones and leaves some out. The table records about 140,000 clones, roughly four fifths of them present only once. On this clone itself: Its target is not known.

The junction had 5 bases not matched to a gene; V was cut back by 4 bases and J by 2 bases. This CDR3 spans 17 amino acids. Germline CDR1 reads LGHNA; CDR2 reads YNFKEQ. The treatment: oral pan-JAK inhibitor, 5-10 mg twice daily. A FACSAria was used to sort CD4+ and CD8+ T cells. These cells came from PBMCs. Sample: CD8+ T cells sorted from blood, taken at week 4, from a patient treated with tofacitinib. This TCR derives from a human donor with alopecia areata. The chain uses TRBV4-2 and TRBJ2-6; 10 bases are shared with TRBD2. Written as DNA, the CDR3 is TGTGCCAGCAGCCCCATTACTAGCGGGACTGGGGCCAACGTCCTGACTTTC. It is translated as CASSPITSGTGANVLTF.